The entry that follows covers one T cell receptor (beta chain) sequence. Antigen specificity is unknown. This CDR3 region has 15 residues. V lost 5 bases and J 1 base, leaving 9 bases between the germline ends. Germline-derived CDR1 and CDR2 are MNHEY and SVGAGI. TCRdb re-called the RT-PCR reads through MiXCR, storing one row per CDR3 protein. Of hundreds of thousands of distinct CDR3 sequences in the sample, around 14% are singletons; the top ten hold 6.5% to 8.5%. The source of the sample is a study of response to subunit inactivated influenza vaccine. Study results and caveats: Few new T cells, the authors suggested, are recruited by each seasonal influenza vaccination.

The source material was PBMCs from blood, sampled roughly 15 days before vaccination. This chain connects TRBV6-5 to TRBJ2-6; TRBD1 is a possible D gene (6 bases). This sequence was found in a man aged 45-65 years who received an inactivated influenza vaccine. This CDR3 is CASSNRVSGANVLTF. The DNA of the CDR3 is TGTGCCAGCAGTAACAGGGTGTCTGGGGCCAACGTCCTGACTTTC.